Listed here is a single TCR beta chain. No antigen is known for it. This entry is derived from a study of post-analysis software for immune sequencing data. General study points: Relative to controls, patients had a few TRBV segments at higher frequency, with TRBV5-6, TRBV5-1 and TRBV20-1 among these.

Germline lookup yields CDR1 SGHAT and CDR2 FQNNGV. With 4 bases removed from V and 1 base from J, the gap between germline ends came to 23 bases. The CDR3 contains 18 residues. Included in the TCR beta cDNA libraries were unique molecular identifiers. Each CDR3 protein gets one entry after TCRdb re-called the PCR reads with MiXCR. Of 600,000 to 700,000 distinct CDR3 sequences in the sample, 55% to 60% were seen once. The sequencing input was blood. The rearrangement uses TRBV11-2 and TRBJ2-7; D is tentatively TRBD1 or TRBD2 (5 bases each). This sequence originates from a girl aged 2 to 9 with multiple sclerosis. CDR3 protein: CASSSALLQGVGSYEQYF. In nucleotides, the CDR3 is TGTGCCAGCAGCTCGGCCCTACTTCAGGGAGTCGGGTCCTACGAGCAGTACTTC.